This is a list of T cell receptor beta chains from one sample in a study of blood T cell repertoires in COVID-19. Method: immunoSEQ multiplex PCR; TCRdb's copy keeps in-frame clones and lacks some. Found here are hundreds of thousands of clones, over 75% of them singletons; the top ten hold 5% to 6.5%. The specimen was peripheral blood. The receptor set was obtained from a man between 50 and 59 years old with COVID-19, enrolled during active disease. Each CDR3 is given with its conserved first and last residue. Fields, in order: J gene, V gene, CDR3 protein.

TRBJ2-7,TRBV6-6,CASTRTPSGGSSYEQYF
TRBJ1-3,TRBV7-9,CASSYTAGGENTIYF
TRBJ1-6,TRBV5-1,CASSIAGTGAWNSPLHF
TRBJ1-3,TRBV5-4,CASSTGTRGNTIYF
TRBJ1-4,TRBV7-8,CASSLGGVATNEKLFF
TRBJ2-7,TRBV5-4,CASSLYRQGRIYEQYF
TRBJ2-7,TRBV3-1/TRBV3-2,CASSQGRGAPQYF
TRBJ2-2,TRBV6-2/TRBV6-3,CASTPSGGGPNTKTGELFF
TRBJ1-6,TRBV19,CARRIRGRGRKQGNSPLHF
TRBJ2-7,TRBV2,CASSLSQGSASYEQYF
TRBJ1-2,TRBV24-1,CATSDVQSNYGYTF
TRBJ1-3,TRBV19,CASSTRTGTGNTIYF
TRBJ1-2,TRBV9,CASSVEPATGWGGYTF
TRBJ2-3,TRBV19,CASRQSTDTQYF
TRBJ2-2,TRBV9,CASSVAPLTSANTGELFF
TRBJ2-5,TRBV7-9,CASSLGGIQETQYF
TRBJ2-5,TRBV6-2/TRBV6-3,CASSLVGAGAATQYF